These 31 T cell receptor beta chains came from one sample sequenced in a study of blood T cells in healthy people across ages. Combining a sample-barcoded 5' primer with a J-beta primer mix, a second PCR ran for roughly 7 to 12 cycles. TCRdb re-called the 5' RACE reads with MiXCR, one entry per CDR3 protein. This sample carries about 1.5 million distinct CDR3 sequences, approximately 43% of them seen once, and the ten largest clones take approximately 4.1%. The sequenced sample was blood. The receptors come from a woman younger than 30 in good health.

As for this clonotype: The germline gene is not matched at one end of the junction; a read error may be the cause. This chain uses TRBV7-9 with TRBJ1-6; 10 bases agree with TRBD1. The germline CDR1 and CDR2 sequences are SEHNR and FQNEAQ (reference sequence). This CDR3 is built from 15 residues. The CDR3 reads CASSLGDRGNSPPHF. The DNA of the CDR3 is TGTGCCAGCAGCTTAGGGGACAGGGGAAATTCACCCCCCCACTTT.

This clonotype has only a few counts. This chain connects TRBV4-1 to TRBJ2-5, with D tentatively TRBD1 (6 bases). The CDR3 is made up of 16 amino acids. V was cut by 0 bases and J by 4 bases, with 15 bases left in between. CDR1 and CDR2 (germline): MGHRA, YSYEKL. The CDR3, as DNA: TGCGCCAGCAGCCAAGAAGGGATACAGGGACGAGAGACCCAGTACTTC. As protein: CASSQEGIQGRETQYF.

This clonotype was found a few times. This chain links TRBV6-2 or TRBV6-3 with TRBJ2-4; D call uncertain. Trimming stripped 5 bases from V and 0 bases from J, with 11 bases between. The CDR3 loop spans 15 amino acids. CDR1 MNHEY and CDR2 SVGEGT come from the germline V gene. CDR3 protein: CASSPPGQAKNIQYF. The CDR3 DNA follows: TGTGCCAGCAGTCCCCCGGGCCAAGCCAAAAACATTCAGTACTTC.

The chain has TRBV4-3 and TRBJ1-1; perhaps TRBD1 as D (5 bases). The length of the CDR3 is 14 residues. Trimming pared 4 bases from V and 3 bases from J, leaving 12 bases between. Germline CDR1 LGHNA, CDR2 YSLEER. In nucleotides, the CDR3 is TGCGCCAGCAGCCGTAGGGACGGGGACACTGAAGCTTTCTTT. Translated: CASSRRDGDTEAFF.

As regards this clonotype: A much more abundant neighbour one base away suggests this may be a read error. This chain connects TRBV29-1 to TRBJ2-7; tentatively, D is TRBD2 (5 bases). The CDR3 runs to 11 residues. With 3 bases removed from V and 5 bases from J, the gap between germline ends came to 8 bases. The germline gives CDR1 SQVTM, CDR2 ANQGSEA. Written as DNA, the CDR3 is TGCAGCGTTGAGCTAGCCGACGAGCAGTACTTC. Amino acids: CSVELADEQYF.

The rearrangement uses TRBV6-5 and TRBJ1-2, with 9 nucleotides matching TRBD1. Per the germline V gene, CDR1 is MNHEY and CDR2 is SVGAGI. This CDR3 comprises 13 residues. V was pared by 10 bases and J by 4 bases, with 7 bases of the junction left unmatched. The CDR3 bases are TGTGCCACCAACAGGGGGCGATTCTATGGCTACACCTTC. Its protein product is CATNRGRFYGYTF.

The genes are TRBV4-3 and TRBJ2-7, with D unclear. Germline V gene data show CDR1 as LGHNA and CDR2 as YSLEER. The CDR3 spans 15 residues. With 0 bases removed from V and 7 bases from J, the gap between germline ends came to 16 bases. The CDR3 region is CASSQDWGIDNEQYF. CDR3 in DNA: TGCGCCAGCAGCCAAGATTGGGGTATTGACAATGAGCAGTACTTC.

In its sample, this clonotype was seen a few times. The chain joins TRBV7-9 to TRBJ2-7; D may be TRBD1 (6 bases). CDR1 and CDR2 (germline): SEHNR, FQNEAQ (reference sequence). Trimming removed 7 bases from V and 2 bases from J, with 21 bases in between. The CDR3 length is 16 residues. The chain's CDR3 is CASNPLLAGEPYEQYF. Written as DNA, the CDR3 is TGTGCCAGCAACCCCCTGTTGGCAGGGGAGCCCTACGAGCAGTACTTC. The complete variable domain, with remaining parts taken from reference TRBV7-9 and TRBJ2-7, reads DTGVSQNPRHKITKRGQNVTFRCDPISEHNRLYWYRQTLGQGPEFLTYFQNEAQLEKSRLLSDRFSAERPKGSFSTLEIQRTEQGDSAMYLCASNPLLAGEPYEQYFGPGTRLTVT.

With regard to this clonotype: An end of the junction differs from the germline gene, which may be a read error. The chain employs TRBV5-1 and TRBJ1-6; D gene ambiguous. This CDR3 is built from 13 residues. CDR1 is SGHRS, CDR2 YFSETQ, per germline. The DNA for the CDR3 is TGCGCCCGCAGCCTGGAGATTAATTCACCCCTCCACTTT. Translated, it gives CARSLEINSPLHF.

The chain employs TRBV9 and TRBJ2-2; D perhaps matches TRBD1 (6 bases). The CDR3 has 18 amino acids. The V end lost 0 bases, the J end lost 0 bases, and 15 bases lay between the germline ends. CDR1 is SGDLS, CDR2 YYNGEE, per germline. The CDR3 nucleotides are TGTGCCAGCAGCGTAGCTACACCGGGACAACCGAACACCGGGGAGCTGTTTTTT. This translates into CASSVATPGQPNTGELFF.

CDR3 region: CASSLANSGFLSNQPQHF. In nucleotides, the CDR3 is TGTGCCAGCAGTTTAGCGAATTCAGGCTTTCTTAGCAATCAGCCCCAGCATTTT. The chain links TRBV12-3 or TRBV12-4 to TRBJ1-5; D ambiguous. V was shortened by 0 bases and J by 0 bases, with 15 bases between the two germline ends. The CDR3 runs 18 residues.

The sample holds a few counts of this clonotype. CDR3 sequence: CASSLSLGQGSDEQYF. In nucleotides, the CDR3 is TGTGCCAGCAGTTTGAGCTTGGGGCAGGGCAGCGACGAGCAGTACTTC. The rearrangement uses TRBV28 and TRBJ2-7; TRBD1 might be the D (5 bases). The V gene lost 3 bases and the J gene lost 5 bases, with 20 bases spanning the gap. The germline V gene encodes CDR1 MDHEN and CDR2 SYDVKM. The CDR3 totals 16 residues.

For this clonotype: One end of the junction does not line up with germline, which may come from a read error. The chain is built from TRBV5-1 and TRBJ1-1; no firm D call. This CDR3 is 15 amino acids long. The germline V gene encodes CDR1 SGHRS and CDR2 YFSETQ. CDR3 in amino acids: CAISLAAGKNTEAFF. The DNA for the CDR3 is TGCGCCATCAGCTTGGCCGCGGGGAAGAACACTGAAGCTTTCTTT.

The chain has TRBV29-1 and TRBJ2-5, with D perhaps TRBD1 (6 bases). CDR3 length equals 12 residues. The V gene lost 4 bases and the J gene lost 11 bases, with 17 bases spanning the gap. The V gene's germline CDR1 is SQVTM and CDR2 ANQGSEA. The CDR3 DNA reads as TGCAGCGTTGCACAGGGTGGGTACGAACAGTACTTC. Residues: CSVAQGGYEQYF.

This rearrangement joins TRBV12-3 or TRBV12-4 to TRBJ1-2; perhaps TRBD1 as D (5 bases). V lost 6 bases and J 6 bases, leaving 14 bases between the germline ends. There are 13 residues in the CDR3. CDR3 in DNA: TGTGCCAGCAGCCCCGGGGGGTTGCATGGCTACACCTTC. Translation gives CASSPGGLHGYTF.

This clonotype has only one observation. The V call is TRBV29-1, the J call TRBJ2-3; D is unresolved. CDR1 is SQVTM, CDR2 ANQGSEA, per germline. This CDR3 region has 14 residues. Trimming pared 3 bases from V and 1 base from J, leaving 11 bases between. The chain's CDR3 is CSVDRPEGTDTQYF. The CDR3 nucleotides are TGCAGCGTTGACCGCCCAGAGGGCACAGATACGCAGTATTTT.

The chain has TRBV7-9 and TRBJ2-1; TRBD2 matches at 7 bases. CDR1 and CDR2 (germline): SEHNR, FQNEAQ (reference sequence). V was pared by 5 bases and J by 2 bases, with 6 bases of the junction left unmatched. The CDR3 totals 15 residues. The CDR3 DNA reads as TGTGCCAGCAGCCTTTTGCGGGGGACCTACAATGAGCAGTTCTTC. It yields the protein CASSLLRGTYNEQFF.

This clonotype occurred a few times. The V call is TRBV27, the J call TRBJ2-7; D uncertain. Germline loops: CDR1 MNHEY, CDR2 SMNVEV (reference sequence). The CDR3 totals 13 residues. V dropped 4 bases and J dropped 5 bases, with 12 bases sitting between them. The CDR3 loop is CASSSGFNDEQYF. The CDR3 coding sequence is TGTGCCAGCAGTTCCGGCTTTAACGACGAGCAGTACTTC.

A few counts support this clonotype. CDR3 DNA sequence: TGTGCCAGCTCACCCGGGACTAGCGGGGTATTTACCGAGCAGTTCTTC. Translating gives CASSPGTSGVFTEQFF. The rearrangement joins TRBV18 to TRBJ2-1; 13 nucleotides match TRBD2. After removal of 3 bases from V and 10 bases from J, the junction contained 9 bases not matched to a gene. Germline CDR1 reads KGHSH; CDR2 reads LQKENI. The CDR3 extends over 16 amino acids.

This clonotype occurred many times. CDR3 coding DNA: TGTGCCAGCAGCTTAACTTTTGGCTACGAGCAGTACTTC. Translated, it gives CASSLTFGYEQYF. The chain uses TRBV7-3 and TRBJ2-7; D uncertain. V lost 0 bases, J lost 3 bases, and 6 bases lay in between. Germline V lookup: CDR1 SGHTA, CDR2 FQGTGA. The CDR3 is 13 residues long.

Only a few counts were recorded for this clonotype. This chain connects TRBV27 to TRBJ2-7; 11 nucleotides agree with TRBD2. The CDR3 runs to 15 residues. Germline trimming cut 6 bases from V and 5 bases from J; bases unmatched to any gene: 9. Germline-derived CDR1 and CDR2 are MNHEY and SMNVEV (reference sequence). The CDR3 loop is CASSSLLAGVNEQYF. CDR3 coding DNA: TGTGCCAGCAGCTCCCTACTAGCGGGAGTCAACGAGCAGTACTTC.

V is TRBV15 and J is TRBJ2-1, with TRBD2 matching over 8 bases. The CDR3 consists of 15 residues. With V trimmed by 0 bases and J by 6 bases, 4 bases remained unmatched. CDR1 and CDR2 from the germline V gene are LNHNV and YYDKDF (reference sequence). This chain's CDR3 is CATSRETGGVNEQFF. CDR3 DNA: TGTGCCACCAGCAGAGAAACGGGAGGGGTCAATGAGCAGTTCTTC.

Concerning this clonotype: Relative to the germline gene, one junction end is altered; a read error may explain this. The chain carries TRBV7-9 and TRBJ1-1; tentatively, D is TRBD1 (6 bases). The CDR3 sequence is 15 residues long. Germline values: CDR1 SEHNR, CDR2 FQNEAQ (reference sequence). CDR3 sequence reads: CASSSQGRKNTGAFF. The CDR3 DNA reads as TGTGCCAGCAGCTCTCAGGGGCGTAAGAACACTGGAGCTTTCTTT.

This clonotype was detected a few times. This sequence joins TRBV7-9 and TRBJ2-7; D is ambiguous. Germline assignment: CDR1 SEHNR and CDR2 FQNEAQ (reference sequence). V lost 3 bases and J 7 bases, leaving 7 bases between the germline ends. This CDR3 contains 11 residues. CDR3 sequence reads: CASSFTWEQYF. The CDR3 DNA follows: TGTGCCAGCAGCTTCACATGGGAGCAGTACTTC.

As regards this clonotype: An end of the junction does not agree with germline; a read error may underlie this. This chain connects TRBV7-2 to TRBJ2-7, with TRBD2 matching over 7 bases. Germline-derived CDR1 and CDR2 are SGHTA and FQGNSA. The CDR3 consists of 15 residues. CDR3: CASSLASGGGYEQYF. The DNA of the CDR3 is TGTGCTAGCAGCTTAGCTTCGGGAGGCGGGTACGAGCAGTACTTC.

This clonotype was counted only a few times. The chain links TRBV7-9 to TRBJ2-7; 9 nucleotides line up with TRBD1. The CDR3 contains 16 residues. CDR1 and CDR2 from the germline V gene are SEHNR and FQNEAQ (reference sequence). J lost 6 bases, V lost 7 bases, and 16 bases had no gene match. CDR3 loop: CASTPGEDRGVCEQYF. In nucleotides, the CDR3 is TGTGCCAGCACCCCGGGGGAGGACAGGGGTGTGTGCGAGCAGTACTTC. Complete variable domain (other parts from reference TRBV7-9 and TRBJ2-7): DTGVSQNPRHKITKRGQNVTFRCDPISEHNRLYWYRQTLGQGPEFLTYFQNEAQLEKSRLLSDRFSAERPKGSFSTLEIQRTEQGDSAMYLCASTPGEDRGVCEQYFGPGTRLTVT.

V usage is TRBV7-2 and J usage is TRBJ1-1; 9 bases agree with TRBD1. V shed 2 bases and J 6 bases; nucleotides not matched to a gene: 4. Per the germline V gene, CDR1 is SGHTA and CDR2 is FQGNSA. CDR3 size: 14 residues. CDR3 sequence: CASSLTGGTAEAFF. CDR3 DNA sequence: TGTGCCAGCAGCTTAACAGGGGGCACAGCTGAAGCTTTCTTT.

This chain joins TRBV5-1 and TRBJ1-1; TRBD1 aligns across 10 bases. Per the germline V gene, CDR1 is SGHRS and CDR2 is YFSETQ. Trimming at V came to 1 base and at J to 1 base, leaving 10 bases not matched to a gene. This CDR3 contains 18 residues. CDR3 DNA sequence: TGCGCCAGCAGCTTGAGCCGGGACAGGGGACGGGAGAACACTGAAGCTTTCTTT. It translates to CASSLSRDRGRENTEAFF.

The rearrangement uses TRBV16 and TRBJ2-1; TRBD1 matches 7 bases. CDR3 length equals 15 residues. J was trimmed by 2 bases and V by 6 bases; bases with no gene match: 7. CDR1 is KGHSY and CDR2 is FQNENV in the germline V gene. Here the CDR3 DNA reads TGTGCCAGCAGTCAACAGGGGTCCCCCTACAATGAGCAGTTCTTC. Its protein product is CASSQQGSPYNEQFF. Full variable domain (outside the CDR3, taken from reference TRBV16 and TRBJ2-1): GEEVAQTPKHLVRGEGQKAKLYCAPIKGHSYVFWYQQVLKNEFKFLISFQNENVFDETGMPKERFSAKCLPNSPCSLEIQATKLEDSAVYFCASSQQGSPYNEQFFGPGTRLTVL.

The chain has TRBV6-2 or TRBV6-3 and TRBJ2-5, with a tentative D call TRBD2 (5 bases). Germline V gives CDR1 MNHEY, CDR2 SVGEGT. The germline V and J ends were trimmed by 8 bases and 11 bases, with 18 bases remaining between them. This CDR3 comprises 12 residues. The CDR3 protein is CASSGFYNEQYF. The CDR3 coding sequence is TGTGCCAGCTCGGGGTTCTACAATGAGCAGTACTTC.

The chain joins TRBV27 to TRBJ1-1; maybe TRBD1 (6 bases). V was clipped by 0 bases and J by 0 bases, with 14 bases between them. CDR1 and CDR2 from the germline V gene are MNHEY and SMNVEV (reference sequence). The CDR3 covers 17 residues. Here the CDR3 reads CASSLSAGGRMNTEAFF. The CDR3 DNA follows: TGTGCCAGCAGTTTATCGGCGGGGGGGCGGATGAACACTGAAGCTTTCTTT.